The next 8 T cell receptor beta chains were all read from a single sample in a study of blood T cells in healthy people across ages. It was with a sample-barcoded 5' primer and a J-beta primer mix that a second PCR of about 6 to 11 cycles was run. TCRdb re-called the 5' RACE reads with MiXCR, one entry per CDR3 protein. The top ten hold 35% to 40% of the sample, which has approximately 690,000 distinct CDR3 sequences, 58% seen once. Material: blood. The source of these receptors is a man in his 60s in good health.

The chain uses TRBV2 and TRBJ1-6; 8 bases match TRBD1. CDR3 length: 15 residues. V lost 7 bases and J lost 7; bases outside the gene matches: 9. Per germline, CDR1 SNHLY and CDR2 FYNNEI. CDR3 nucleotides: TGTGCCAGCATTGGAGGACAGGGTAGGAATTCACCCCTCCACTTT. It codes for CASIGGQGRNSPLHF. Full variable domain (missing parts from reference TRBV2 and TRBJ1-6): EPEVTQTPSHQVTQMGQEVILRCVPISNHLYFYWYRQILGQKVEFLVSFYNNEISEKSEIFDDQFSVERPDGSNFTLKIRSTKLEDSAMYFCASIGGQGRNSPLHFGNGTRLTVT.

This clonotype showed up just a few times. V usage is TRBV10-3 and J usage is TRBJ1-1; 8 bases line up with TRBD1. Germline CDR1 ENHRY, CDR2 SYGVKD. The ends lost 4 bases at V and 4 bases at J; junction bases unmatched: 8. The CDR3 contains 15 residues. CDR3 in DNA: TGTGCCATCAGTGCGTCGACAGGGGAGGGCACTGAAGCTTTCTTT. It is translated as CAISASTGEGTEAFF.

This clonotype was found a few times. This sequence joins TRBV7-2 and TRBJ2-3, with 11 nucleotides matching TRBD2. Germline V gives CDR1 SGHTA, CDR2 FQGNSA. Trimming took 5 bases from V and 2 from J; bases not matched to a gene: 9. The CDR3 has 17 residues. The CDR3 nucleotides are TGTGCCAGCAGCCCTAGGCTAGCGGGGGGAAACACAGATACGCAGTATTTT. Translation: CASSPRLAGGNTDTQYF.

The chain employs TRBV5-1 and TRBJ2-1; D may be TRBD1 or TRBD2 (5 bases each). V lost 0 bases, J lost 8 bases, and 12 bases lay in between. In germline, CDR1 is SGHRS, CDR2 YFSETQ. CDR3 size: 14 residues. The CDR3 DNA sequence: TGCGCCAGCAGCTTGGGGGGCCAGGAGGATGAGCAGTTCTTC. Translation: CASSLGGQEDEQFF.

As regards this clonotype: Germline is not matched at one junction end, which may reflect a read error. The J gene is TRBJ2-5, the V gene TRBV2; perhaps D is TRBD1 or TRBD2 (5 bases each). This CDR3 has 14 amino acids. The germline V gene encodes CDR1 SNHLY and CDR2 FYNNEI. The CDR3 loop is CAGSRQSTEVSQYF. As DNA, the CDR3 is TGTGCCGGCAGCCGACAGAGCACGGAGGTGTCCCAGTACTTC.

Only one count was recorded for this clonotype. The chain is built from TRBV19 and TRBJ2-3; 7 bases agree with TRBD2. In germline, CDR1 is LNHDA, CDR2 SQIVND (reference sequence). The CDR3 extends over 16 amino acids. V dropped 1 base and J dropped 4; count of bases not matched to a gene: 8. CDR3: CASSIGDYGDSDTQYF. CDR3 bases: TGTGCCAGTAGTATAGGGGACTACGGTGATTCAGATACGCAGTATTTT.

V usage is TRBV4-2 and J usage is TRBJ2-1, with TRBD2 as a possible D gene (6 bases). The J call is uncertain, as TRBJ2-7 better fits the DNA end. The length of the CDR3 is 17 residues. Germline-derived CDR1 and CDR2 are LGHNA and YNFKEQ. CDR3 sequence reads: CASSQVRLERSYNEQYF. The CDR3, as DNA: TGTGCCAGCAGCCAAGTACGACTAGAGCGCTCCTACAATGAGCAGTACTTC.

The V gene is TRBV20-1, the J gene TRBJ2-7, with 10 positions matching TRBD2. With V trimmed by 2 bases and J by 5 bases, 3 bases remained unmatched. The germline V gene encodes CDR1 DFQATT and CDR2 SNEGSKA (reference sequence). This CDR3 comprises 13 residues. The CDR3: CSARSSGGHEQYF. The CDR3 DNA follows: TGCAGTGCTAGATCTAGCGGGGGCCACGAGCAGTACTTC.